The 6 T cell receptor beta chains given below trace back to one sample, sequenced in a study of vaccination effects on CD4 cells after COVID-19. The repertoire was sequenced with immunoSEQ multiplex PCR; TCRdb's copy has only in-frame clones and lacks some. In the table there are tens of thousands of clones, around 70% of which are singletons. ViraFEST assay sequencing came after antigen-specific CD4+ T cells were expanded with viral peptide pools. Cells that had been cultured for roughly ten days were the source of isolated CD4+ T cells. Vaccine recipients lacked prior SARS-CoV-2 infection and had negative nucleocapsid antibodies. These receptors lack a known antigen. The material was CD4+ T cells from PBMCs cultured with HCoV-NL63 spike peptides, obtained before COVID-19 vaccination. The receptors were sampled from a human donor who received a COVID-19 vaccine.

The chain is built from TRBV6-6 and TRBJ1-3, with TRBD1 matching over 7 bases. The CDR3 consists of 14 residues. Germline lookup yields CDR1 MNHNY and CDR2 SVGAGI (reference sequence). Trimming removed 7 bases from V and 2 bases from J; junction bases left unmatched: 5. This CDR3 is CASKKQGTGNTIYF. The DNA for the CDR3 is TGTGCCAGCAAAAAACAGGGGACTGGAAACACCATATATTTT.

The V gene is TRBV4-3, the J gene TRBJ2-5; D tentatively reads TRBD1 or TRBD2 (5 bases each). This CDR3 comprises 16 residues. Germline V gene data show CDR1 as LGHNA and CDR2 as YSLEER. V was clipped by 0 bases and J by 5 bases, with 16 bases between them. The CDR3 DNA reads as TGCGCCAGCAGCCAAGAAAGGGGAGACTATCTGGAGACCCAGTACTTC. It yields the protein CASSQERGDYLETQYF.

This chain uses TRBV11-2 with TRBJ2-1, with D perhaps matching TRBD2 (6 bases). Germline CDR1 and CDR2: SGHAT and FQNNGV. The CDR3 consists of 17 residues. The ends were cut back, 0 bases at V and 6 bases at J, with 18 bases in the middle. CDR3 nucleotide sequence: TGTGCCAGCAGCTTAGATCGACGACTAGAACCCTTCAATGAGCAGTTCTTC. This sequence encodes CASSLDRRLEPFNEQFF.

This sequence joins TRBV18 and TRBJ1-4; D uncertain. This CDR3 is 15 amino acids long. V lost 2 bases to trimming and J lost 0 bases, with 7 bases between them. Germline V gene sequence: CDR1 KGHSH, CDR2 LQKENI. The CDR3 DNA follows: TGTGCCAGCTCACCAGGAGTTGCAACTAATGAAAAACTGTTTTTT. It translates to CASSPGVATNEKLFF.

The chain couples TRBV7-2 to TRBJ1-4; D call uncertain. Germline CDR1 reads SGHTA; CDR2 reads FQGNSA. CDR3 length equals 14 residues. V shed 0 bases and J shed 5 bases, with 7 bases lying between them. CDR3 in DNA: TGTGCCAGCAGCTTAGCGGGCCCGAATGAAAAACTGTTTTTT. Amino acids: CASSLAGPNEKLFF.

The chain recombines TRBV6-5 with TRBJ1-1; D remains unclear. CDR1 MNHEY and CDR2 SVGAGI come from the germline V gene. With 6 bases removed from V and 1 base from J, the gap between germline ends came to 9 bases. The CDR3 consists of 13 residues. CDR3 sequence (DNA): TGTGCCAGCAGCGTCGAACCGAACACTGAAGCTTTCTTT. This codes for CASSVEPNTEAFF.